Listed below are T cell receptor beta chains from one sample, sequenced in a study of shared clonotypes between healthy human individuals. Assay used: immunoSEQ multiplex PCR; TCRdb lists only in-frame clones, some missing. This table holds 150,000 to 200,000 clones, over 50% found once. The sequenced sample was memory CD4+ T cells sorted from blood. Receptors originate from a man aged 30 to 45 in good health. Both conserved end residues are part of each CDR3. A D gene is named only where the DNA matches it firmly. Expanded clones are given a class, and other clones once, few, many or no size at all.

clone size	V gene	D gene	J gene	CDR3 protein	CDR3 DNA
NA	TRBV5-1	NA	TRBJ1-5	CASSLLEGQPQHF	TGCGCCAGCAGCTTGTTAGAAGGACAGCCCCAGCATTTT
once	TRBV6-5	NA	TRBJ1-3	CASSSLLIHSGNTIYF	TGTGCCAGCAGTTCCTTATTGATCCACTCTGGAAACACCATATATTTT
NA	TRBV5-1	NA	TRBJ2-2	CASGGPNTGELFF	TGCGCCAGCGGGGGCCCAAACACCGGGGAGCTGTTTTTT
NA	TRBV5-4	NA	TRBJ2-1	CASRRVDEQFF	TGTGCCAGCAGGAGGGTGGATGAGCAGTTCTTC
NA	TRBV5-4	TRBD1	TRBJ2-1	CASSLDWQGAGNEQFF	TGTGCCAGCAGCTTGGACTGGCAGGGGGCCGGAAATGAGCAGTTCTTC
NA	TRBV11-2	NA	TRBJ2-6	CASSFTVARVGANVLTF	TGTGCCAGCAGTTTCACTGTAGCCAGGGTCGGGGCCAACGTCCTGACTTTC
NA	TRBV6-1	TRBD1	TRBJ2-2	CASLDRRHTGELFF	TGTGCCAGCCTGGACAGGAGACACACCGGGGAGCTGTTTTTT
NA	TRBV6-5	TRBD1	TRBJ2-3	CASRFDRAPTDTQYF	TGTGCCAGCAGGTTCGACAGGGCTCCAACAGATACGCAGTATTTT
NA	TRBV7-2	NA	TRBJ1-1	CASSLTRRAFF	TGTGCCAGCAGCCTTACCCGGCGAGCTTTCTTT
NA	TRBV7-8	NA	TRBJ2-3	CASSLDGVSTDTQYF	TGTGCCAGCAGCTTAGATGGGGTTAGCACAGATACGCAGTATTTT
many	TRBV28	NA	TRBJ2-7	CASSPRHLSYEQYF	TGTGCCAGCAGCCCCCGCCACCTATCCTACGAGCAGTACTTC
NA	TRBV2	NA	TRBJ2-5	CASSVRGQETQYF	TGTGCCAGCAGTGTTAGGGGGCAAGAGACCCAGTACTTC
NA	TRBV10-3	NA	TRBJ1-1	CAIRAVGDYTEAFF	TGTGCCATCCGGGCAGTCGGAGATTACACTGAAGCTTTCTTT
NA	TRBV10-2	NA	TRBJ2-7	CATYLPMTGSYEQYF	TGCGCCACCTACCTTCCAATGACAGGCTCCTACGAGCAGTACTTC
NA	TRBV2	TRBD1	TRBJ1-1	CASSIDRVMGTEAFF	TGTGCCAGCAGTATAGACAGGGTCATGGGAACTGAAGCTTTCTTT
NA	TRBV7-7	NA	TRBJ2-3	CASSPTFGDTQYF	TGTGCCAGCAGCCCTACATTCGGTGATACGCAGTATTTT
few	TRBV7-2	NA	TRBJ2-7	CASSLAGVHYEQYF	TGTGCCAGCAGCTTAGCGGGGGTGCACTACGAGCAGTACTTC
NA	TRBV19	NA	TRBJ2-1	CASRAGGSYNEQFF	TGTGCCAGTAGGGCGGGCGGCTCTTATAATGAGCAGTTCTTC
NA	TRBV6-1	TRBD1	TRBJ1-4	CASSSQGRPNEKLFF	TGTGCCAGCAGCTCACAGGGGCGACCTAATGAAAAACTGTTTTTT
NA	TRBV27	NA	TRBJ2-5	CASSLVGFGETQYF	TGTGCCAGCAGTTTAGTTGGATTCGGCGAGACCCAGTACTTC
NA	TRBV28	NA	TRBJ2-1	CASSMDDYNEQFF	TGTGCCAGCAGTATGGATGACTACAATGAGCAGTTCTTC
NA	TRBV7-2	NA	TRBJ1-1	CASRTYRLNTEAFF	TGTGCCAGCAGGACCTACCGACTGAACACTGAAGCTTTCTTT
few	TRBV28	NA	TRBJ2-7	CAGGRSSYEQYF	TGTGCCGGCGGTAGGAGCTCCTACGAGCAGTACTTC
NA	TRBV28	TRBD1	TRBJ1-5	CAGGTVYSNQPQHF	TGTGCCGGGGGGACAGTCTATAGCAATCAGCCCCAGCATTTT
few	TRBV7-8	NA	TRBJ2-5	CASSLAGVQETQYF	TGTGCCAGCAGCTTAGCGGGTGTCCAAGAGACCCAGTACTTC
many	TRBV2	NA	TRBJ1-5	CASRQEINQPQHF	TGTGCCAGCAGACAGGAAATCAATCAGCCCCAGCATTTT
NA	TRBV2	NA	TRBJ2-7	CASSEENWGESEQYF	TGTGCCAGCAGTGAAGAAAATTGGGGAGAAAGCGAGCAGTACTTC
NA	TRBV18	NA	TRBJ2-1	CASSPGWGRIYNEQFF	TGTGCCAGCTCACCGGGGTGGGGAAGGATTTACAATGAGCAGTTCTTC
NA	TRBV6-4	NA	TRBJ2-1	CASNPEGGILGSPQFF	TGTGCCAGCAACCCCGAGGGTGGGATCTTGGGGAGCCCACAGTTCTTC
NA	TRBV11-2	NA	TRBJ1-2	CASSLDRIVARTNYGYTF	TGTGCCAGCAGCTTAGATCGAATTGTCGCCAGGACTAACTATGGCTACACCTTC
few	TRBV9	NA	TRBJ2-7	CASSEVGSGRQYF	TGTGCCAGCAGCGAGGTGGGGTCGGGGAGGCAGTACTTC
many	TRBV6-1	NA	TRBJ1-5	CASSEGSGMNQPQHF	TGTGCCAGCAGTGAAGGTTCGGGCATGAATCAGCCCCAGCATTTT
many	TRBV11-2	NA	TRBJ1-4	CASSYESSTNEKLFF	TGTGCCAGCAGCTATGAGTCTTCAACTAATGAAAAACTGTTTTTT
few	TRBV15	NA	TRBJ2-3	CATSRVRDTQYF	TGTGCCACCAGCAGAGTTCGAGATACGCAGTATTTT
NA	TRBV5-1	NA	TRBJ2-3	CASSLEGYTDTQYF	TGCGCCAGCAGCTTGGAGGGATACACAGATACGCAGTATTTT
NA	TRBV5-3	TRBD1	TRBJ1-1	CARSLHSGQGKTEAFF	TGTGCCAGAAGCTTGCACTCGGGACAGGGGAAAACTGAAGCTTTCTTT
once	TRBV4-2	NA	TRBJ1-4	CASSQGRQVAKLFF	TGTGCCAGCAGCCAAGGTCGTCAGGTCGCAAAACTGTTTTTT
NA	TRBV28	TRBD1	TRBJ2-5	CASSLGGTVQETQYF	TGTGCCAGCAGTTTAGGTGGGACAGTCCAAGAGACCCAGTACTTC
NA	TRBV5-1	TRBD2	TRBJ2-2	CASRSTSGSANTGELFF	TGCGCCAGCAGATCCACTAGCGGGAGTGCGAACACCGGGGAGCTGTTTTTT
NA	TRBV11-2	NA	TRBJ2-2	CASSFSNVRTGELFF	TGTGCCAGCAGCTTTTCTAATGTTCGTACCGGGGAGCTGTTTTTT
NA	TRBV2	TRBD2	TRBJ2-2	CASSPGGLGTGELFF	TGTGCCAGCAGTCCGGGGGGGCTGGGCACCGGGGAGCTGTTTTTT
NA	TRBV10-3	TRBD2	TRBJ2-3	CAIKGVAGGTDTQYF	TGTGCCATCAAAGGTGTAGCGGGAGGGACAGATACGCAGTATTTT
NA	TRBV29-1	TRBD1	TRBJ2-7	CSVYKQGTYSYEQYF	TGCAGCGTTTATAAACAGGGGACGTATTCCTACGAGCAGTACTTC
NA	TRBV5-1	NA	TRBJ1-5	CASSLDGKQPQHF	TGCGCCAGCAGCTTGGACGGGAAACAGCCCCAGCATTTT
NA	TRBV10-3	TRBD2	TRBJ2-1	CATTGLAGGEQFF	TGTGCCACCACAGGACTAGCGGGAGGGGAGCAGTTCTTC
NA	TRBV15	NA	TRBJ2-1	CATALGISKAYNEQFF	TGTGCCACCGCACTAGGAATAAGTAAGGCCTACAATGAGCAGTTCTTC
NA	TRBV18	NA	TRBJ1-3	CASSLVSPPGNTIYF	TGTGCCAGCTCACTAGTCAGCCCCCCTGGAAACACCATATATTTT
NA	TRBV29-1	NA	TRBJ2-5	CSVPFEYQETQYF	TGCAGCGTACCCTTCGAGTACCAAGAGACCCAGTACTTC
NA	TRBV11-2	NA	TRBJ1-2	CASSYGPVAGYTF	TGTGCCAGCAGTTATGGCCCGGTGGCTGGCTACACCTTC
NA	TRBV7-8	NA	TRBJ1-4	CASSRTDFNEKLFF	TGTGCCAGCAGCCGGACAGACTTCAATGAAAAACTGTTTTTT
NA	TRBV6-1	NA	TRBJ1-5	CASRDVQGGNQPQHF	TGTGCCAGCAGAGACGTACAGGGTGGGAATCAGCCCCAGCATTTT
NA	TRBV27	NA	TRBJ1-4	CASKGGGHGEKLFF	TGTGCCAGCAAGGGGGGCGGACATGGGGAAAAACTGTTTTTT
NA	TRBV9	TRBD2	TRBJ2-1	CASTVSGYSYNEQFF	TGTGCCAGCACCGTTAGCGGGTACTCCTACAATGAGCAGTTCTTC
NA	TRBV5-1	TRBD1	TRBJ2-6	CASSFGDSRSGANVLTF	TGCGCCAGCAGCTTTGGGGACAGTCGCTCTGGGGCCAACGTCCTGACTTTC
few	TRBV29-1	NA	TRBJ1-2	CSVDSNYGYTF	TGCAGCGTTGACAGTAACTATGGCTACACCTTC
NA	TRBV4-1	TRBD1	TRBJ2-5	CASSQDPTGRRHF	TGCGCCAGCAGCCAAGACCCGACAGGGCGGCGTCACTTC
NA	TRBV5-1	NA	TRBJ2-5	CASSWRFLHQETQYF	TGTGCCAGCAGCTGGCGATTTCTGCACCAAGAGACCCAGTACTTC